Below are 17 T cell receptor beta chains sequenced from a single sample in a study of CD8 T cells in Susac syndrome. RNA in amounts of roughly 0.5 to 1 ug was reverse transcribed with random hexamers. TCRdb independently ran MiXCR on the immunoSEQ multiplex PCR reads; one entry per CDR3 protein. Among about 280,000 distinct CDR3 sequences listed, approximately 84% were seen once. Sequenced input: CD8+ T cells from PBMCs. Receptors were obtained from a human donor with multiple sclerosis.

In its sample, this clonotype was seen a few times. CDR3: CASSLKTVFVGAYEQYF. The CDR3, as DNA: TGTGCCAGCAGTTTAAAGACAGTTTTTGTTGGGGCCTACGAGCAGTACTTC. This chain connects TRBV28 to TRBJ2-7, with a possible D match to TRBD1 (5 bases). Germline V gene sequence: CDR1 MDHEN, CDR2 SYDVKM. V lost 2 bases, J lost 2 bases, and 19 bases lay in between. This CDR3 comprises 17 residues.

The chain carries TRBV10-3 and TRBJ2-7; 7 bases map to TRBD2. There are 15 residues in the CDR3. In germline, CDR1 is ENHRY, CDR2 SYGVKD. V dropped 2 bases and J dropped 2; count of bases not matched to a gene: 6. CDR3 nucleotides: TGTGCCATCAGTGAGCCCAGCGGGGTGCCCTACGAGCAGTACTTC. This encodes CAISEPSGVPYEQYF.

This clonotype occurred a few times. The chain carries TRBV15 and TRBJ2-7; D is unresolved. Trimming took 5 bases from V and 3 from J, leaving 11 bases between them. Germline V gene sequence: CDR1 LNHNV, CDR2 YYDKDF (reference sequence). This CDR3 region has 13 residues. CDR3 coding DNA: TGTGCCACCAGCGGGCCAGAAGGCTACGAGCAGTACTTC. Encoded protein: CATSGPEGYEQYF.

In DNA form, the CDR3 reads TGTGCCAGCAGTATATTCCAAGGGGCGGGACAGGTCTTCACTCAGCCCCAGCATTTT. This translates into CASSIFQGAGQVFTQPQHF. The chain carries TRBV6-2 or TRBV6-3 and TRBJ1-5; TRBD1 matches at 8 bases. CDR3 length: 19 residues. CDR1 is MNHEY, CDR2 SVGEGT, per germline. Trimming removed 5 bases from V and 6 bases from J; junction bases left unmatched: 21.

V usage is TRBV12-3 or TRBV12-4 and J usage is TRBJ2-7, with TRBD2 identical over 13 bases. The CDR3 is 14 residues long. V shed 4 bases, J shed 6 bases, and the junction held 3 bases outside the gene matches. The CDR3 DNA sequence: TGTGCCAGCAGTTGGACTAGCGGGAGTGGCGAGCAGTACTTC. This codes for CASSWTSGSGEQYF.

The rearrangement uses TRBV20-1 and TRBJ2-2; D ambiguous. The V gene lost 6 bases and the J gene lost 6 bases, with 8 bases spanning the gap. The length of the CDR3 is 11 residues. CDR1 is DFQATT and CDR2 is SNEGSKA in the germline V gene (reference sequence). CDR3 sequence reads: CSAVWSGELFF. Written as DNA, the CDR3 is TGCAGTGCGGTATGGTCCGGGGAGCTGTTTTTT.

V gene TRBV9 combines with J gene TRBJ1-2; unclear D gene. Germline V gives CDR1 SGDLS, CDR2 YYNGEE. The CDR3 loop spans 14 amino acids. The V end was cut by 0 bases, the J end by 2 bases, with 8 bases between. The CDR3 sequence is CASSVGGSNYGYTF. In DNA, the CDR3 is TGTGCCAGCAGCGTAGGAGGGTCAAACTATGGCTACACCTTC.

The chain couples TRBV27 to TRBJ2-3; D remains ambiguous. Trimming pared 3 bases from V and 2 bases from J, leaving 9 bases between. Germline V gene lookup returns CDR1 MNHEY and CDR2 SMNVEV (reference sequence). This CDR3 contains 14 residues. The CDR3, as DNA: TGTGCCAGCAGTTTGGAGCAGGCCACAGATACGCAGTATTTT. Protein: CASSLEQATDTQYF.

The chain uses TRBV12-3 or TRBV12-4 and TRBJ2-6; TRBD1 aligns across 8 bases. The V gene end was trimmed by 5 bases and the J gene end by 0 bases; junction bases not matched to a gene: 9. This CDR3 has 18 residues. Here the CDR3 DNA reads TGTGCCAGCAGTCCCCCGACAGGGGACCTCTCTGGGGCCAACGTCCTGACTTTC. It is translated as CASSPPTGDLSGANVLTF.

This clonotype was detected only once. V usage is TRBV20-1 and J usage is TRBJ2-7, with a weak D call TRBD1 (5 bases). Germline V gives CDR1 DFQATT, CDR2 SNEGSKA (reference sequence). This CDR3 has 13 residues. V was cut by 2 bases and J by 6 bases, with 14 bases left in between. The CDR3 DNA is TGCAGTGCTAGAACAGGCGTTTTAGGCGAGCAGTACTTC. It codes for CSARTGVLGEQYF.

The CDR3 is CASSLELSGGAGELFF. The CDR3 nucleotides read TGTGCCAGCAGCTTGGAGCTTAGCGGGGGAGCCGGGGAGCTGTTTTTT. V is TRBV5-4 and J is TRBJ2-2; 9 bases align to TRBD2. Trimming at V came to 0 bases and at J to 6 bases, leaving 6 bases not matched to a gene. The CDR3 runs 16 residues. From germline, CDR1 is SGHNT and CDR2 YYREEE (reference sequence).

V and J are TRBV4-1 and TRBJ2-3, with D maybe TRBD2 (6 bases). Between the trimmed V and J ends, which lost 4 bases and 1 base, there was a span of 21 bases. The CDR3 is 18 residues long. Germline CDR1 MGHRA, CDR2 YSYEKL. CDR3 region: CASSLNGELALGTDTQYF. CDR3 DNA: TGCGCCAGCAGCCTGAATGGGGAACTAGCTTTGGGCACAGATACGCAGTATTTT.

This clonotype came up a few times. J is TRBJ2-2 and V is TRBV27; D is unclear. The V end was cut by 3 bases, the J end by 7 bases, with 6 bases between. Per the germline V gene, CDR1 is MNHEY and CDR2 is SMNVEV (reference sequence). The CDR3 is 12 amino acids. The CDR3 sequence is CASSLNGGELFF. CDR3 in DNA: TGTGCCAGCAGTTTGAATGGCGGGGAGCTGTTTTTT.

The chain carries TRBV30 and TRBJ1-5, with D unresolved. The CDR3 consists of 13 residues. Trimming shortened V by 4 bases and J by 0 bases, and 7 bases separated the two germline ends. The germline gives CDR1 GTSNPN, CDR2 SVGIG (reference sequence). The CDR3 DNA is TGTGCCTGGACCGACTATAGCAATCAGCCCCAGCATTTT. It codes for CAWTDYSNQPQHF.

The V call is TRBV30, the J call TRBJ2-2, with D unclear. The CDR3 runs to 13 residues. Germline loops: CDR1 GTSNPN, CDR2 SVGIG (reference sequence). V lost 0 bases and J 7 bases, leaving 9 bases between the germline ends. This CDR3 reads CAWSVRPFGELFF. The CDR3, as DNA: TGTGCCTGGAGTGTAAGGCCCTTCGGGGAGCTGTTTTTT.

CDR3 sequence reads: CASSLVGAWGSNQPQHF. The CDR3 nucleotides read TGTGCCAGCAGTTTAGTAGGGGCTTGGGGGAGCAATCAGCCCCAGCATTTT. The rearrangement links TRBV12-3 or TRBV12-4 to TRBJ1-5, with D maybe TRBD1 (5 bases). There are 17 residues in the CDR3. Trimming shortened V by 1 base and J by 1 base, and 14 bases separated the two germline ends.

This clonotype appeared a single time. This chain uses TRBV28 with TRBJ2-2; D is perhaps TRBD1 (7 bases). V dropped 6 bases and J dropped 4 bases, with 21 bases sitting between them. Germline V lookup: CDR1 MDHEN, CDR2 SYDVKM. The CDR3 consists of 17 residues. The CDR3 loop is CASSPRVQGRFTGELFF. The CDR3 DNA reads TGTGCCAGCAGCCCCCGAGTACAGGGGAGGTTCACCGGGGAGCTGTTTTTT.